The 21 T cell receptor beta chains listed next were all sequenced from one sample in a study of human CD8 memory T cell subsets. A UMI-labeled 5' RACE approach was the method that produced the TCR beta libraries. TCRdb reprocessed the 5' RACE reads, with one entry per CDR3 protein and no DNA. In total, the table holds some 10,000 distinct CDR3 sequences. Early memory CD8+ T cells that were CCR7+ PD-1+ TIGIT+ and had exhausted-like traits were the TPEX cells. The sample comprised CD8+ T cells from PBMCs. The receptors come from a human donor in good health.

The chain employs TRBV4-3 and TRBJ2-5; the D call of TRBD1 rests on TCRdb alone, since no DNA is present to check it. CDR1 and CDR2 from the germline V gene are LGHNA and YSLEER. CDR3 length equals 15 residues. CDR3 protein: CASSQGGAYKEAQYF.

The CDR3 region is CASRPQANNSPLHF. This chain uses TRBV12-3 or TRBV12-4 with TRBJ1-6; no DNA is available, so the TRBD1 call from TCRdb remains unchecked. This CDR3 has 14 residues.

Frequency places this clonotype as medium-sized. The CDR3 region is CATSRDTSGGNTGELFF. The chain employs TRBV15 and TRBJ2-2; TCRdb selects TRBD2, and the lack of DNA leaves this call unchecked. The germline V gene encodes CDR1 LNHNV and CDR2 YYDKDF (reference sequence). The CDR3 runs 17 residues. Using reference TRBV15 and TRBJ2-2 for the parts outside the CDR3, the full variable domain is DAMVIQNPRYQVTQFGKPVTLSCSQTLNHNVMYWYQQKSSQAPKLLFHYYDKDFNNEADTPDNFQSRRPNTSFCFLDIRSPGLGDTAMYLCATSRDTSGGNTGELFFGEGSRLTVL.

The genes are TRBV7-9 and TRBJ2-5; checking the TCRdb D call of TRBD1 is not possible without DNA. Germline values: CDR1 SEHNR, CDR2 FQNEAQ (reference sequence). There are 14 residues in the CDR3. The CDR3 region is CASSLNGIQETQYF.

This chain uses TRBV10-3 with TRBJ2-7; TCRdb indicates TRBD2, and absent DNA this call remains unverified. Germline-derived CDR1 and CDR2 are ENHRY and SYGVKD. The CDR3 consists of 13 residues. CDR3 region: CAITSGPGDEQYF.

The CDR3 sequence: CSVEGRGSNYGYTF. The chain combines TRBV29-1 with TRBJ1-2; as DNA is missing, the TRBD1 call by TCRdb cannot be tested. The CDR3 sequence is 14 residues long. CDR1 and CDR2 (germline): SQVTM, ANQGSEA.

The chain is built from TRBV2 and TRBJ1-1. The CDR3 has 16 amino acids. In germline, CDR1 is SNHLY, CDR2 FYNNEI. CDR3 in amino acids: CASSDGVEGMNTEAFF.

This chain links TRBV11-2 with TRBJ2-7. Germline V lookup: CDR1 SGHAT, CDR2 FQNNGV. CDR3 size: 15 residues. CDR3 residues: CASSLDGQGPYEQYF.

CDR3 protein: CASSGAGTGRNEQYF. J is TRBJ2-7 and V is TRBV6-2 or TRBV6-3; TCRdb lists TRBD1, though no DNA is available to test this call. The CDR3 is made up of 15 amino acids. Germline values: CDR1 MNHEY, CDR2 SVGEGT.

This sequence joins TRBV13 and TRBJ2-1. The CDR3 covers 12 residues. Germline values: CDR1 PRHDT, CDR2 FYEKMQ (reference sequence). CDR3 protein: CASSMIGDEQFF. Combining the CDR3 with reference TRBV13 and TRBJ2-1 gives the whole variable domain AAGVIQSPRHLIKEKRETATLKCYPIPRHDTVYWYQQGPGQDPQFLISFYEKMQSDKGSIPDRFSAQQFSDYHSELNMSSLELGDSALYFCASSMIGDEQFFGPGTRLTVL.

J is TRBJ2-2 and V is TRBV15. CDR1 LNHNV and CDR2 YYDKDF come from the germline V gene (reference sequence). The CDR3 contains 13 residues. The CDR3 region is CATSRGETGELFF.

The chain is built from TRBV28 and TRBJ1-1; TCRdb selects TRBD1, and the lack of DNA leaves this call unchecked. The CDR3 totals 17 residues. CDR1 and CDR2 from the germline V gene are MDHEN and SYDVKM. The CDR3 reads CASSLVRGHGMNTEAFF. Full variable domain (remainder filled in from reference TRBV28 and TRBJ1-1): DVKVTQSSRYLVKRTGEKVFLECVQDMDHENMFWYRQDPGLGLRLIYFSYDVKMKEKGDIPEGYSVSREKKERFSLILESASTNQTSMYLCASSLVRGHGMNTEAFFGQGTRLTVV.

V gene TRBV19 combines with J gene TRBJ1-6; no DNA is available, so the TRBD1 call from TCRdb remains unchecked. Germline CDR1 and CDR2: LNHDA and SQIVND (reference sequence). There are 17 residues in the CDR3. CDR3 loop: CASSRSSTGGVGSPLHF.

V gene TRBV6-6 combines with J gene TRBJ2-1; TCRdb selects TRBD1, and the lack of DNA leaves this call unchecked. CDR1 is MNHNY and CDR2 is SVGAGI in the germline V gene (reference sequence). The CDR3 contains 15 residues. The CDR3 spells CASSLSGGGYNEQFF.

V usage is TRBV7-9 and J usage is TRBJ1-2; TCRdb selects TRBD1, and the lack of DNA leaves this call unchecked. The CDR3 is made up of 16 amino acids. Germline CDR1 SEHNR, CDR2 FQNEAQ (reference sequence). CDR3 in amino acids: CASSLGPGQASYGYTF.

The rearrangement uses TRBV27 and TRBJ2-1; the D gene TCRdb calls, TRBD1, cannot be checked with no DNA. The CDR3 has 16 amino acids. Germline V gives CDR1 MNHEY, CDR2 SMNVEV (reference sequence). The CDR3 is CASSMGGPSSYNEQFF.

V and J are TRBV28 and TRBJ2-1; TCRdb selects TRBD2, and the lack of DNA leaves this call unchecked. Germline lookup yields CDR1 MDHEN and CDR2 SYDVKM. This CDR3 contains 13 residues. The CDR3 region is CASSVLAGDEQFF. Looking up the rest from reference TRBV28 and TRBJ2-1 gives the full variable domain: DVKVTQSSRYLVKRTGEKVFLECVQDMDHENMFWYRQDPGLGLRLIYFSYDVKMKEKGDIPEGYSVSREKKERFSLILESASTNQTSMYLCASSVLAGDEQFFGPGTRLTVL.

The chain combines TRBV27 with TRBJ1-2. CDR3 length: 15 amino acids. CDR1 is MNHEY and CDR2 is SMNVEV in the germline V gene (reference sequence). CDR3: CASSLSETSNYGYTF.

The chain carries TRBV19 and TRBJ2-7. The CDR3 extends over 12 amino acids. Per the germline V gene, CDR1 is LNHDA and CDR2 is SQIVND (reference sequence). CDR3 amino acids: CASSEDLYEQYF.

CDR3 sequence reads: CASSNTGGAGYTF. The J gene is TRBJ1-2, the V gene TRBV21-1; TCRdb's D gene call, TRBD1, goes unchecked for lack of DNA. TRBV21-1 is a pseudogene. This CDR3 contains 13 residues.

The rearrangement uses TRBV12-5 and TRBJ2-1; TCRdb's D gene call, TRBD1, goes unchecked for lack of DNA. The CDR3 has 15 amino acids. Germline loops: CDR1 LGHNT, CDR2 FRNRAP. Here the CDR3 reads CASGLLAGAYNEQFF.